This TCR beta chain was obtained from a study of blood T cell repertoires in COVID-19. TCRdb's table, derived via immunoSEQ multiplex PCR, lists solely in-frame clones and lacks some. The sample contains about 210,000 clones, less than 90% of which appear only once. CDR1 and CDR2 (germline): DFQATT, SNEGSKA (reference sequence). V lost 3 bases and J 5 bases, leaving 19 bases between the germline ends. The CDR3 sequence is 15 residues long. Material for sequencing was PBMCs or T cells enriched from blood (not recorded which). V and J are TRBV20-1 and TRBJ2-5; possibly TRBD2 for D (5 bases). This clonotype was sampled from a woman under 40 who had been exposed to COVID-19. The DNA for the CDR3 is TGCAGTGCTAGTAATTCACTAGTCGACGGGGAGACCCAGTACTTC. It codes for CSASNSLVDGETQYF.